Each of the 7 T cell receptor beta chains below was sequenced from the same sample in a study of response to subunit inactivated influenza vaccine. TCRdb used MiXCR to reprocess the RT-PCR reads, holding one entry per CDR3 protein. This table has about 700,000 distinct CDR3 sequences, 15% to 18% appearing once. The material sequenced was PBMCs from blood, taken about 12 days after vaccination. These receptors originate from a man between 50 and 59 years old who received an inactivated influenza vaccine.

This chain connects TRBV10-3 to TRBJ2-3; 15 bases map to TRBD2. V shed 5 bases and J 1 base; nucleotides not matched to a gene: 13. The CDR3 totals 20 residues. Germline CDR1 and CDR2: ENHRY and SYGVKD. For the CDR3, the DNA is TGTGCCATCAGTCGATATACCGGGACTAGCGGGGGGTCCGGCACAGATACGCAGTATTTT. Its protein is CAISRYTGTSGGSGTDTQYF.

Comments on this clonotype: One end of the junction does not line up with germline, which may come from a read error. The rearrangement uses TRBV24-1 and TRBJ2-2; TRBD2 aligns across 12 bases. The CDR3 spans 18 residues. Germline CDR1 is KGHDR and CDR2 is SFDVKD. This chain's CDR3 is CATGDLGTSGLNTGELFF. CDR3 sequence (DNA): TGTGCCACCGGTGATTTAGGGACTAGCGGGCTCAACACCGGGGAGCTGTTTTTT.

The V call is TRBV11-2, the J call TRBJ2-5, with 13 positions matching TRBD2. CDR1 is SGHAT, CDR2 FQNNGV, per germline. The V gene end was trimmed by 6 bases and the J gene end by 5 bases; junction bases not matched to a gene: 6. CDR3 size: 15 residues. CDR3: CASRKTSGGLETQYF. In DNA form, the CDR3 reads TGTGCCAGCAGGAAGACTAGCGGGGGGTTGGAGACCCAGTACTTC. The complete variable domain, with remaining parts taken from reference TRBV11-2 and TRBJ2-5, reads EAGVAQSPRYKIIEKRQSVAFWCNPISGHATLYWYQQILGQGPKLLIQFQNNGVVDDSQLPKDRFSAERLKGVDSTLKIQPAKLEDSAVYLCASRKTSGGLETQYFGPGTRLLVL.

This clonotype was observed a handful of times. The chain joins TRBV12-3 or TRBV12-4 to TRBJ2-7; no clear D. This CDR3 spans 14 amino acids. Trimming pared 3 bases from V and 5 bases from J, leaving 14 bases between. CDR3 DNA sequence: TGTGCCAGCAGTTTGCTTGACCTTGTGGACGAGCAGTACTTC. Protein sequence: CASSLLDLVDEQYF.

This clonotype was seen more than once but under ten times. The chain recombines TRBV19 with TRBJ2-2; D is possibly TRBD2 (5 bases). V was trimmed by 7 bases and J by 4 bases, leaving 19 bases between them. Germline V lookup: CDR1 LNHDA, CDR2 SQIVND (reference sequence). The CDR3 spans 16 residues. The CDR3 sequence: CASMLALSWGTGELFF. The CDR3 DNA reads TGTGCCAGTATGTTAGCGCTGAGCTGGGGCACCGGGGAGCTGTTTTTT.

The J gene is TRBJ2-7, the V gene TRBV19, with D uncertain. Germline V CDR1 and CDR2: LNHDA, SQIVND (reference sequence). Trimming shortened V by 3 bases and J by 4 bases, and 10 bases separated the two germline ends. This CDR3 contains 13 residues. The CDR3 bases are TGTGCCAGTAGTATTTTGCCTAGATACGAGCAGTACTTC. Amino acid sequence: CASSILPRYEQYF.

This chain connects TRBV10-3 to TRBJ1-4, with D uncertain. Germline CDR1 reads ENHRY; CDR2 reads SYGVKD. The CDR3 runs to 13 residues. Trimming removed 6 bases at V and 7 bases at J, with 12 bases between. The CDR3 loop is CAISRGVGEKLFF. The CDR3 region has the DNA TGTGCCATCAGCCGTGGAGTTGGTGAAAAACTGTTTTTT.